This is a list of T cell receptor beta chains from one sample in a study of response to subunit inactivated influenza vaccine. TCRdb re-called the RT-PCR reads through MiXCR, storing one row per CDR3 protein. The sample includes some 850,000 distinct CDR3 sequences, approximately 17% seen only once; the top ten take roughly a tenth. The material was PBMCs from blood, obtained 5 days after vaccination. Every receptor here comes from a man in his fifties or sixties who received an inactivated influenza vaccine. The CDR3 runs from the conserved cysteine through the conserved F or W. A D gene is named only where the DNA matches it firmly. Where a row states a size, it is once, few, many or the class of an expanded clone; other rows omit it.

j_gene	len	d_gene	abundance	v_gene	CDR3aa	CDR3nt
TRBJ2-3	16	.	.	TRBV6-4	CASSDLPGSSTDTQYF	TGTGCCAGCAGTGACCTCCCCGGTTCTAGCACAGATACGCAGTATTTT
TRBJ1-4	15	.	.	TRBV7-2	CASSLEVRINEKLFF	TGTGCCAGCAGCTTAGAGGTCCGGATTAATGAAAAACTGTTTTTT
TRBJ1-5	12	.	.	TRBV2	CASSAWNQPQHF	TGTGCCAGCAGTGCCTGGAATCAGCCCCAGCATTTT
TRBJ2-1	13	.	many	TRBV29-1	CSVELTVSNEQFF	TGCAGCGTTGAATTGACAGTATCGAATGAGCAGTTCTTC
TRBJ2-2	17	TRBD2	many	TRBV24-1	CATSELAGPANTGELFF	TGTGCCACCAGTGAACTAGCGGGCCCTGCGAACACCGGGGAGCTGTTTTTT
TRBJ2-5	13	.	many	TRBV5-1	CASRRTDQETQYF	TGTGCCAGCAGGCGGACAGACCAAGAGACCCAGTACTTC
TRBJ1-1	14	.	once	TRBV6-2/TRBV6-3	CASRNYDRNTEAFF	TGTGCCAGCAGAAATTACGACAGGAACACTGAAGCTTTCTTT
TRBJ2-3	18	.	few	TRBV20-1	CSARDLLGTSADTDTQYF	TGCAGTGCTAGAGATCTTTTGGGTACCTCCGCTGACACAGATACGCAGTATTTT
TRBJ1-4	12	.	.	TRBV30	CAWSRTNEKLFF	TGTGCCTGGAGTAGGACTAATGAAAAACTGTTTTTT
TRBJ1-1	15	.	.	TRBV24-1	CATSSSAGRGTEAFF	TGTGCCACCAGTTCAAGCGCAGGGCGTGGCACTGAAGCTTTCTTT
TRBJ2-7	14	TRBD1	.	TRBV10-3	CAINRQGTNYEQYF	TGTGCCATCAACCGACAGGGTACTAACTACGAGCAGTACTTC
TRBJ2-5	15	.	.	TRBV28	CASGFPGQVGETQYF	TGTGCCAGCGGGTTTCCGGGCCAAGTGGGGGAGACCCAGTACTTC
TRBJ2-5	13	TRBD1	many	TRBV29-1	CSVRDSDQETQYF	TGCAGCGTTCGGGACAGCGACCAAGAGACCCAGTACTTC
TRBJ2-3	13	.	many	TRBV20-1	CSALLGNRDTQYF	TGCAGTGCTCTCCTGGGGAACCGAGATACGCAGTATTTT
TRBJ2-1	15	.	.	TRBV7-6	CASSLGSASYNEQFF	TGTGCCAGCAGCTTAGGTAGCGCCTCCTACAATGAGCAGTTCTTC
TRBJ2-1	19	TRBD1	.	TRBV27	CASSLSTGAHHASYNEQFF	TGTGCCAGCAGTTTATCGACAGGGGCCCATCACGCGTCCTACAATGAGCAGTTCTTC
TRBJ2-1	12	TRBD2	many	TRBV29-1	CSVGTSGRAQFF	TGCAGCGTCGGGACTAGCGGGAGGGCCCAGTTCTTC
TRBJ2-7	18	TRBD2	few	TRBV13	CASSLVPTASGHSYEQYF	TGTGCCAGCAGCTTAGTCCCCACGGCTAGCGGACACTCCTACGAGCAGTACTTC
TRBJ2-2	13	.	.	TRBV5-1	CASSLKVTGELFF	TGCGCCAGCAGCTTGAAGGTCACCGGGGAGCTGTTTTTT
TRBJ2-2	15	TRBD1	few	TRBV20-1	CSARADRGGTGELFF	TGCAGTGCTAGAGCCGACAGGGGTGGAACCGGGGAGCTGTTTTTT
TRBJ2-2	15	.	.	TRBV4-3	CASSQQGIGAGELFF	TGCGCCAGCAGCCAACAGGGGATTGGGGCCGGGGAGCTGTTTTTT
TRBJ2-3	14	TRBD2	.	TRBV7-2	CASSLSSGSSTQYF	TGTGCCAGCAGCTTAAGTAGCGGGAGTAGTACGCAGTATTTT
TRBJ2-7	14	.	few	TRBV29-1	CSVATPDGSYEQYF	TGCAGCGTTGCAACACCGGACGGCTCCTACGAGCAGTACTTC
TRBJ2-7	15	.	.	TRBV7-8	CASSLDSLRSYEQYF	TGTGCCAGCAGCCTGGACAGCTTACGATCCTACGAGCAGTACTTC
TRBJ2-5	15	TRBD2	once	TRBV20-1	CSARTSGGVMGTQYF	TGCAGTGCTCGGACTAGCGGGGGGGTAATGGGGACCCAGTACTTC
TRBJ1-4	11	.	.	TRBV6-1	CASSFYEKLFF	TGTGCCAGCAGTTTTTATGAAAAACTGTTTTTT
TRBJ2-7	13	TRBD1	few	TRBV10-3	CAITGDRVNEQYF	TGTGCCATCACCGGCGACAGGGTAAACGAGCAGTACTTC
TRBJ2-2	15	.	.	TRBV14	CASSQAHWRPGELFF	TGTGCCAGCAGCCAAGCCCATTGGAGACCCGGGGAGCTGTTTTTT
TRBJ2-2	16	TRBD2	few	TRBV24-1	CATSMGGRPNTGELFF	TGTGCCACCAGTATGGGCGGGAGACCGAACACCGGGGAGCTGTTTTTT
TRBJ1-1	14	TRBD1	many	TRBV20-1	CSAREGTGSTEAFF	TGCAGTGCTAGAGAAGGGACAGGGTCCACTGAAGCTTTCTTT
TRBJ1-2	13	.	.	TRBV10-3	CAITTGQDYGYTF	TGTGCCATCACCACGGGGCAGGACTATGGCTACACCTTC
TRBJ2-2	12	.	few	TRBV20-1	CSAKPNTGELFF	TGCAGTGCTAAACCTAACACCGGGGAGCTGTTTTTT
TRBJ2-3	14	.	many	TRBV5-1	CATARQTSTDTQYF	TGCGCCACAGCACGACAGACTAGCACAGATACGCAGTATTTT
TRBJ2-2	16	TRBD1	many	TRBV4-1	CASSRRQGWDTGELFF	TGCGCCAGCAGCCGACGACAGGGATGGGACACCGGGGAGCTGTTTTTT
TRBJ2-3	20	TRBD2	few	TRBV5-1	CASSSPLKRLAGASTDTQYF	TGCGCCAGCAGCTCACCACTTAAACGACTAGCGGGGGCCAGCACAGATACGCAGTATTTT
TRBJ2-2	16	TRBD2	few	TRBV5-1	CASREGLAGVTGELFF	TGCGCCAGCAGGGAAGGACTAGCGGGGGTTACCGGGGAGCTGTTTTTT
TRBJ1-1	15	.	.	TRBV6-5	CASSYSTAGRTEAFF	TGTGCCAGCAGTTACTCGACTGCGGGGAGGACTGAAGCTTTCTTT
TRBJ2-5	11	.	.	TRBV20-1	CSASALASQYF	TGCAGTGCTAGCGCCCTAGCTAGCCAGTACTTC
TRBJ2-2	13	.	.	TRBV12-3/TRBV12-4	CASGAGFTGELFF	TGTGCCAGCGGGGCCGGGTTTACCGGGGAGCTGTTTTTT
TRBJ2-5	15	TRBD2	.	TRBV28	CASRTASGLQETQYF	TGTGCCAGCAGGACTGCTAGCGGACTCCAAGAGACCCAGTACTTC
TRBJ1-2	15	.	few	TRBV12-3/TRBV12-4	CASSLQLDINYGYTF	TGTGCCAGCAGTTTACAACTAGACATTAACTATGGCTACACCTTC
TRBJ2-1	14	TRBD2	.	TRBV6-2/TRBV6-3	CASRRLAGNNEQFF	TGTGCCAGCAGACGACTAGCGGGGAACAATGAGCAGTTCTTC
TRBJ2-1	13	.	many	TRBV9	CASSGGPSDEQFF	TGTGCCAGCAGCGGAGGTCCCTCCGACGAGCAGTTCTTC
TRBJ2-3	16	.	many	TRBV9	CASSPLVGVDTDTQYF	TGTGCCAGCAGCCCCCTTGTAGGGGTGGACACAGATACGCAGTATTTT
TRBJ1-2	16	.	.	TRBV11-2	CASSGWEKKANYGYTF	TGTGCCAGCAGCGGTTGGGAGAAAAAAGCTAACTATGGCTACACCTTC
TRBJ2-7	15	TRBD2	.	TRBV27	CASSLQGTSLAEQYF	TGTGCCAGCAGTTTGCAGGGGACTAGCCTTGCCGAGCAGTACTTC
TRBJ1-5	15	TRBD1	many	TRBV12-3/TRBV12-4	CASTQQGAFRQPQHF	TGTGCCAGCACCCAACAGGGGGCATTTCGTCAGCCCCAGCATTTT
TRBJ2-1	15	TRBD2	few	TRBV20-1	CSAPRTSGAGVEQFF	TGCAGTGCACCGCGTACTAGCGGGGCCGGGGTTGAGCAGTTCTTC
TRBJ2-6	18	.	many	TRBV28	CASSFWQTAVSGANVLTF	TGTGCCAGCAGTTTTTGGCAGACTGCAGTCTCTGGGGCCAACGTCCTGACTTTC
TRBJ2-1	17	.	.	TRBV24-1	CATSDLGTVGGGNEQFF	TGTGCCACCAGTGATTTGGGGACCGTGGGAGGAGGAAATGAGCAGTTCTTC
TRBJ1-2	14	.	few	TRBV7-2	CASSLAGGSGGYTF	TGTGCCAGCAGCTTAGCTGGGGGGAGTGGCGGCTACACCTTC
TRBJ2-1	14	TRBD2	few	TRBV20-1	CSALVSGGVREQFF	TGCAGTGCGCTGGTTAGCGGGGGGGTACGTGAGCAGTTCTTC
TRBJ1-6	16	.	.	TRBV20-1	CSARDLRLSYNSPLHF	TGCAGTGCTAGAGATCTCCGACTCTCCTATAATTCACCCCTCCACTTT
TRBJ2-7	11	TRBD2	.	TRBV20-1	CSASGTYEQYF	TGCAGTGCCAGCGGGACTTACGAGCAGTACTTC
TRBJ1-1	14	.	.	TRBV7-2	CASSLYSSNTEAFF	TGTGCCAGCAGCCTCTATAGTTCCAACACTGAAGCTTTCTTT
TRBJ2-3	15	.	.	TRBV6-1	CASSSQPTRTDTQYF	TGTGCCAGCAGTAGTCAGCCAACGAGAACAGATACGCAGTATTTT
TRBJ2-2	22	TRBD2	.	TRBV20-1	CSARDGFSGLAGGGANTGELFF	TGCAGTGCTAGAGATGGTTTCTCGGGACTAGCGGGGGGAGGAGCGAACACCGGGGAGCTGTTTTTT
TRBJ2-3	17	TRBD2	few	TRBV4-2	CASSQSSGLAGGGTQYF	TGTGCCAGCAGCCAATCATCTGGACTAGCGGGGGGGGGTACGCAGTATTTT
TRBJ2-7	12	.	few	TRBV6-2/TRBV6-3	CASSQTAGVQYF	TGTGCCAGCAGCCAAACAGCTGGGGTGCAGTACTTC